These 15 T cell receptor beta chains were sequenced from one sample in a study of memory B cells and T cells in multiple sclerosis. Produced via immunoSEQ multiplex PCR; TCRdb's table is partial and in-frame only. The sample carries 25,000 to 35,000 clones, around 86% recorded once. Their recognized antigens are unknown. Stimulus-free culture yielded autoproliferating CFSE-dim and non-proliferating CFSE-high T cells, each sequenced separately. Cultures began with approximately 52 million CFSE-labeled PBMCs, unstimulated for 7 to 8 days, with replicate wells pooled. Sequencing was carried out using PBMCs from blood kept in culture. The receptor source for this set is a human donor with multiple sclerosis.

The V gene is TRBV2, the J gene TRBJ2-2; TRBD2 is a possible D gene (6 bases). Germline V gene data show CDR1 as SNHLY and CDR2 as FYNNEI. The CDR3 contains 14 residues. V dropped 0 bases and J dropped 7 bases, with 9 bases sitting between them. The CDR3 reads CASSEALRGGELFF. CDR3 bases: TGTGCCAGCAGTGAAGCGCTGCGGGGCGGGGAGCTGTTTTTT.

The chain joins TRBV2 to TRBJ2-2, with 7 bases fitting TRBD2. The CDR3 sequence is 12 residues long. Germline CDR1 reads SNHLY; CDR2 reads FYNNEI. The trim removed 0 bases at V and 13 bases at J, leaving 2 bases unmatched. The CDR3 DNA is TGTGCCAGCAGTGAAGCGCGGGGGAGGCTGTTTTTT. Protein product: CASSEARGRLFF.

This chain links TRBV19 with TRBJ2-1, with 13 nucleotides matching TRBD2. J lost 6 bases, V lost 7 bases, and 9 bases had no gene match. The CDR3 is 16 amino acids. Germline CDR1 reads LNHDA; CDR2 reads SQIVND (reference sequence). CDR3 residues: CASKAPGLAGRNEQFF. CDR3 bases: TGTGCCAGTAAAGCCCCGGGACTAGCGGGACGCAATGAGCAGTTCTTC.

V is TRBV7-3 and J is TRBJ2-3, with 9 bases lining up with TRBD2. This CDR3 region has 13 residues. With 5 bases clipped from V and 5 bases from J, the junction kept 2 bases outside the gene matches. Germline V CDR1 and CDR2: SGHTA, FQGTGA. In DNA, the CDR3 is TGTGCCAGCAGCCCACTAGCGGGAGATACGCAGTATTTT. It specifies CASSPLAGDTQYF.

This chain uses TRBV7-6 with TRBJ1-4; TRBD1 aligns across 8 bases. The CDR3 spans 16 residues. V lost 1 base and J lost 8; bases outside the gene matches: 9. Germline lookup yields CDR1 SGHVS and CDR2 FNYEAQ. The CDR3, as DNA: TGTGCCAGCAGCTTAGTCGGGGACAGGCCAGGAGAAAAACTGTTTTTT. Its protein is CASSLVGDRPGEKLFF. The whole variable domain, filled in from reference TRBV7-6 and TRBJ1-4, reads GAGVSQSPRYKVTKRGQDVALRCDPISGHVSLYWYRQALGQGPEFLTYFNYEAQQDKSGLPNDRFSAERPEGSISTLTIQRTEQRDSAMYRCASSLVGDRPGEKLFFGSGTQLSVL.

The rearrangement uses TRBV7-9 and TRBJ1-3; perhaps TRBD1 as D (6 bases). This CDR3 has 14 amino acids. V was clipped by 8 bases and J by 0 bases, with 11 bases between them. Germline CDR1 SEHNR, CDR2 FQNEAQ (reference sequence). DNA of the CDR3: TGTGCCAGCTTCGCAGGGGACTCTGGAAACACCATATATTTT. Protein sequence: CASFAGDSGNTIYF.

The chain uses TRBV2 and TRBJ2-1; no clear D. Germline V gene data show CDR1 as SNHLY and CDR2 as FYNNEI. The CDR3 loop spans 12 amino acids. The V end lost 4 bases, the J end lost 4 bases, and 5 bases lay between the germline ends. In DNA form, the CDR3 reads TGTGCCAGCAGTGCCCTATACAATGAGCAGTTCTTC. Encoded protein: CASSALYNEQFF.

The chain employs TRBV15 and TRBJ2-7; no clear D gene. CDR1 LNHNV and CDR2 YYDKDF come from the germline V gene (reference sequence). The V gene lost 1 base and the J gene lost 6 bases, with 10 bases spanning the gap. The length of the CDR3 is 13 residues. CDR3 residues: CATSRVPGSEQYF. The CDR3 nucleotides read TGTGCCACCAGCAGAGTTCCAGGCTCCGAGCAGTACTTC.

The chain has TRBV6-1 and TRBJ1-6; 9 nucleotides agree with TRBD1. The CDR3 is 14 residues long. The V segment lost 6 bases and the J segment 8 bases; nucleotides outside the gene matches: 5. Looked up from germline, CDR1 is MNHNS and CDR2 is SASEGT. For the CDR3, the DNA is TGTGCCAGCAGCCCAGACAGGGGGGATTCACCCCTCCACTTT. Residues: CASSPDRGDSPLHF.

This chain links TRBV7-6 with TRBJ2-3; TRBD2 matches 7 bases. The CDR3 sequence is 15 residues long. Unmatched junction bases numbered 3, after V lost 1 base and J lost 2 bases. Germline V gene lookup returns CDR1 SGHVS and CDR2 FNYEAQ. The CDR3 bases are TGTGCCAGCAGCTTAGGGCTAGCGGCCACAGATACGCAGTATTTT. Amino acid sequence: CASSLGLAATDTQYF. Drawing the rest from reference TRBV7-6 and TRBJ2-3, the complete variable domain is GAGVSQSPRYKVTKRGQDVALRCDPISGHVSLYWYRQALGQGPEFLTYFNYEAQQDKSGLPNDRFSAERPEGSISTLTIQRTEQRDSAMYRCASSLGLAATDTQYFGPGTRLTVL.

V and J are TRBV29-1 and TRBJ2-5, with unresolved D. V was shortened by 4 bases and J by 5 bases, with 8 bases between the two germline ends. The CDR3 is 11 residues long. Germline V gives CDR1 SQVTM, CDR2 ANQGSEA. In DNA form, the CDR3 reads TGCAGCGTTGGAGGTGTTGAGACCCAGTACTTC. Translating gives CSVGGVETQYF.

V gene TRBV11-3 combines with J gene TRBJ2-3, with a possible D match to TRBD2 (5 bases). Trimming removed 5 bases from V and 1 base from J, with 7 bases in between. The germline V gene has CDR1 SGHNT and CDR2 YENEEA. This CDR3 region has 13 residues. CDR3 loop: CASSRGGTDTQYF. CDR3 in DNA: TGTGCCAGCAGCCGGGGAGGCACAGATACGCAGTATTTT.

This clone was recorded once. The chain combines TRBV5-1 with TRBJ2-7; perhaps D is TRBD1 or TRBD2 (6 bases each). There are 14 residues in the CDR3. Deletions cut 0 bases from V and 2 bases from J, with 9 bases between. Germline V gene data show CDR1 as SGHRS and CDR2 as YFSETQ. CDR3 DNA: TGCGCCAGCAGCTTGGCCGGGGGCCCCTACGAGCAGTACTTC. This translates into CASSLAGGPYEQYF.

This clone was seen more than once but under ten times. The V gene is TRBV9, the J gene TRBJ2-7; tentatively, D is TRBD1 or TRBD2 (6 bases each). Per the germline V gene, CDR1 is SGDLS and CDR2 is YYNGEE. The V and J ends lost 3 bases and 4 bases respectively, with 17 bases between them. This CDR3 spans 15 amino acids. The CDR3 DNA sequence: TGTGCCAGCAGCGAAGGGGGTAGCGGCGGGTACGAGCAGTACTTC. Translating it yields CASSEGGSGGYEQYF.

The chain is built from TRBV11-2 and TRBJ2-1; D is unresolved. Germline-derived CDR1 and CDR2 are SGHAT and FQNNGV. V was clipped by 2 bases and J by 6 bases, with 17 bases between them. This CDR3 region has 16 residues. The chain's CDR3 is CASSLLMPGFGNEQFF. In nucleotides, the CDR3 is TGTGCCAGCAGCTTATTGATGCCTGGCTTCGGCAATGAGCAGTTCTTC.